This entry lists 3 T cell receptor beta chains sequenced from one sample in a study of cytomegalovirus exposure and HLA in healthy donors (dated by TCRdb to the late 2010s). Libraries were prepared through the immunoSEQ multiplex PCR assay. For the multiplex PCR, a mixture combining 60 forward primers for TCR Vbeta segments and 13 reverse primers for TCR Jbeta segments was used. The immuneACCESS repertoire file appears here via TCRdb, limited to in-frame rearrangements. These files lack a portion of the clones; in checked studies, under half of the deficit traces to unresolved V genes, and the cause of the others is not known. Counted in this sample were roughly 100,000 clones; roughly 82% of them appeared once. Under 7.5% of the sample goes to the ten largest clones. The sequenced sample consisted of PBMCs. The receptor set was obtained from a woman aged 45-59 years in good health and CMV-seropositive.

CDR3 protein: CSASRDRRYNEQFF. CDR3 nucleotide sequence: TGCAGCGCGTCCCGGGACAGGCGTTACAATGAGCAGTTCTTC. The chain has TRBV29-1 and TRBJ2-1, with 8 bases fitting TRBD1. The CDR3 contains 14 residues. The germline V gene has CDR1 SQVTM and CDR2 ANQGSEA. After removal of 7 bases from V and 4 bases from J, the junction contained 9 bases not matched to a gene.

The chain uses TRBV6-1 and TRBJ1-1; TRBD1 matches 7 bases. V was clipped by 6 bases and J by 7 bases; unmatched bases: 5. From germline, CDR1 is MNHNS and CDR2 SASEGT. This CDR3 region has 12 residues. CDR3 residues: CASRKTGIEAFF. In DNA form, the CDR3 reads TGTGCCAGCAGGAAGACAGGGATTGAAGCTTTCTTT.

This rearrangement joins TRBV6-5 to TRBJ2-1; possible D gene TRBD2, 5 bases. CDR3 length equals 14 residues. Between the trimmed V and J ends, which lost 4 bases and 5 bases, there was a span of 12 bases. The germline gives CDR1 MNHEY, CDR2 SVGAGI. The CDR3 sequence: CASSWAGRDNEQFF. CDR3 in DNA: TGTGCCAGCAGTTGGGCTGGGCGGGACAATGAGCAGTTCTTC.